A selection of T cell receptor beta chains follows, all from one sample in a study of CXCR3-negative and CXCR3-positive naive CD8 T cells. TCRdb reprocessed the 5' RACE reads; each CDR3 protein has one entry and no DNA is given. The sample's table shows 84,000 or so distinct CDR3 sequences. Sequenced sample: naive CXCR3+ CD8+ T cells from blood. The receptors derive from a human donor in good health. Some clones in this sample may be carry-over from other donors' samples. Each CDR3 is given with its conserved first and last residue.

cdr3_aa	v_call	j_call
CASSSGETQYF	TRBV11-2	TRBJ2-5
CASSPLRGAAANQKLFF	TRBV7-9	TRBJ1-4
CASSLGQGGKKAFF	TRBV5-1	TRBJ1-1
CATRRPPTPGLARLTGELFF	TRBV28	TRBJ2-2
CASSPGTSGGYEQYF	TRBV3-1	TRBJ2-7
CSVSGDSGGTNEKLFF	TRBV29-1	TRBJ1-4
CASSQGLPKGTQYF	TRBV7-9	TRBJ2-3
CASRRDRGSYQPQHF	TRBV28	TRBJ1-5
CASSPETDNTEAFF	TRBV18	TRBJ1-1
CASLGQNNSPLHF	TRBV4-1	TRBJ1-6